This TCR beta chain originates from a study of blood T cell repertoires in COVID-19. This table comes from immunoSEQ multiplex PCR, and its TCRdb copy is limited to in-frame clones, with some not included. Here the sample spans fewer than 110,000 clones, about nine tenths being singletons. Germline V gives CDR1 LNHDA, CDR2 SQIVND (reference sequence). This CDR3 has 18 residues. Trimming at V came to 4 bases and at J to 6 bases, leaving 16 bases not matched to a gene. The V and J genes are TRBV19 and TRBJ2-4; 9 nucleotides agree with TRBD2. Source material: peripheral blood. This TCR was sampled from a man aged 50 to 59 with active or convalescent COVID-19. CDR3: CASSKSASGGRAGNIQYF. Written as DNA, the CDR3 is TGTGCCAGTAGTAAGTCGGCCTCCGGCGGGAGGGCCGGAAACATTCAGTACTTC.